The source of this T cell receptor (beta chain) is a study of cytomegalovirus exposure and HLA in healthy donors. Study summary: Previous work identified 95 million to 140 million unique TCR beta sequences from around 170 million T cells. Study results and limitations: A later analysis found that most CMV-associated TCR beta chains appeared HLA-restricted. In a later analysis, TCR association rates varied by HLA locus: DRB1 most, HLA-C fewest.

Primers: 60 Vbeta forward and 13 Jbeta reverse. Clones were sequenced by immunoSEQ multiplex PCR, and TCRdb holds only the in-frame ones, with some missing. The repertoire shows roughly 62,000 clones; the top ten hold roughly 2.1%. Turning to this clone: Its antigen is not known.

In nominal health when sampled, donors likely had unrecorded immune exposures nonetheless. The ends were cut back, 5 bases at V and 0 bases at J, with 14 bases in the middle. Per germline, CDR1 SQVTM and CDR2 ANQGSEA. The CDR3 spans 15 residues. Sequencing was done on a sample of PBMCs. The chain recombines TRBV29-1 with TRBJ1-3, with D possibly TRBD1 on 6 matching bases. The sequence came from a woman aged 18-29 years in good health and CMV-seronegative. The CDR3 bases are TGCAGCGTTCAGACCGGGACAAACTCTGGAAACACCATATATTTT. This translates into CSVQTGTNSGNTIYF.